This is a list of T cell receptor beta chains from one sample in a study of blood T cell repertoires in COVID-19. TCRdb's table, derived via immunoSEQ multiplex PCR, lists solely in-frame clones and lacks some. The table records around 380,000 clones, more than 75% of them present only once. The sequenced material came from PBMCs or T cells enriched from blood (not recorded which). These receptors all come from a young man who had recovered from COVID-19. CDR3s include the opening cysteine and the closing phenylalanine or tryptophan. D genes are given only for firm matches. Part of the rows lack a size; the others show once, few, many or a class for expanded clones.

d_gene: TRBD1; v_gene: TRBV19; len: 13; j_gene: TRBJ1-4; abundance: once; CDR3aa: CASRGQSNEKLFF; CDR3nt: TGTGCCAGTAGGGGACAGAGTAATGAAAAACTGTTTTTT
d_gene: NA; v_gene: TRBV6-6; len: 12; j_gene: TRBJ1-1; abundance: once; CDR3aa: CASSPAVAEAFF; CDR3nt: TGTGCCAGCAGCCCTGCGGTCGCTGAAGCTTTCTTT
d_gene: TRBD2; v_gene: TRBV9; len: 15; j_gene: TRBJ2-1; abundance: NA; CDR3aa: CASSVTPTSADEQFF; CDR3nt: TGTGCCAGCAGCGTAACCCCGACTAGCGCGGACGAGCAGTTCTTC
d_gene: NA; v_gene: TRBV15; len: 13; j_gene: TRBJ1-6; abundance: NA; CDR3aa: CATSRDSDSPLHF; CDR3nt: TGTGCCACCAGCAGAGATTCGGATTCACCCCTCCACTTT
d_gene: NA; v_gene: TRBV12-3/TRBV12-4; len: 12; j_gene: TRBJ1-1; abundance: NA; CDR3aa: CASSFISTEAFF; CDR3nt: TGTGCCAGCAGTTTTATCTCCACTGAAGCTTTCTTT
d_gene: TRBD2; v_gene: TRBV7-6; len: 17; j_gene: TRBJ2-2; abundance: NA; CDR3aa: CASSPDGTSDNTGELFF; CDR3nt: TGTGCCAGCAGCCCAGACGGGACTAGCGACAACACCGGGGAGCTGTTTTTT
d_gene: NA; v_gene: TRBV7-9; len: 14; j_gene: TRBJ1-2; abundance: NA; CDR3aa: CASSQGALNYGYTF; CDR3nt: TGTGCCAGCAGCCAAGGGGCCCTTAACTATGGCTACACCTTC
d_gene: TRBD1; v_gene: TRBV18; len: 16; j_gene: TRBJ2-7; abundance: once; CDR3aa: CASSSRTGQGAGEQYF; CDR3nt: TGTGCCAGCTCATCACGCACGGGACAGGGGGCTGGCGAGCAGTACTTC
d_gene: TRBD2; v_gene: TRBV6-4; len: 16; j_gene: TRBJ2-1; abundance: NA; CDR3aa: CASSEKVAGLYNEQFF; CDR3nt: TGTGCCAGCAGTGAAAAGGTAGCGGGGCTATACAATGAGCAGTTCTTC
d_gene: TRBD1; v_gene: TRBV7-9; len: 15; j_gene: TRBJ1-1; abundance: few; CDR3aa: CASSLQGAMNTEAFF; CDR3nt: TGTGCCAGCAGCTTACAGGGGGCGATGAACACTGAAGCTTTCTTT
d_gene: NA; v_gene: TRBV5-4; len: 15; j_gene: TRBJ2-5; abundance: once; CDR3aa: CASARGGGSQETQYF; CDR3nt: TGTGCCAGCGCTCGAGGGGGGGGGTCTCAAGAGACCCAGTACTTC
d_gene: NA; v_gene: TRBV25-1; len: 14; j_gene: TRBJ2-2; abundance: NA; CDR3aa: CASSEHRNTGELFF; CDR3nt: TGTGCCAGCAGTGAGCACAGGAACACCGGGGAGCTGTTTTTT
d_gene: NA; v_gene: TRBV5-5; len: 14; j_gene: TRBJ1-1; abundance: NA; CDR3aa: CASSLGLLNTEAFF; CDR3nt: TGTGCCAGCAGCCTTGGGCTTCTGAACACTGAAGCTTTCTTT
d_gene: TRBD1; v_gene: TRBV7-2; len: 15; j_gene: TRBJ1-1; abundance: NA; CDR3aa: CASSLQGTGGRETFF; CDR3nt: TGTGCCAGCAGCCTCCAAGGGACAGGGGGCCGGGAGACTTTCTTT
d_gene: NA; v_gene: TRBV10-2; len: 12; j_gene: TRBJ1-4; abundance: once; CDR3aa: CASTQGGEKLFF; CDR3nt: TGCGCCAGCACTCAGGGTGGGGAAAAACTGTTTTTT
d_gene: TRBD1; v_gene: TRBV5-4; len: 13; j_gene: TRBJ2-7; abundance: NA; CDR3aa: CASSLDRGHEQYF; CDR3nt: TGTGCCAGCAGCCTGGACAGGGGCCACGAGCAGTACTTC
d_gene: TRBD1; v_gene: TRBV6-2/TRBV6-3; len: 15; j_gene: TRBJ2-5; abundance: NA; CDR3aa: CASSYSTGGGETQYF; CDR3nt: TGTGCCAGCAGTTACTCCACAGGGGGTGGCGAGACCCAGTACTTC
d_gene: TRBD1; v_gene: TRBV6-1; len: 14; j_gene: TRBJ2-3; abundance: NA; CDR3aa: CASSEVGQKKTQYF; CDR3nt: TGTGCCAGCAGTGAGGTGGGACAGAAAAAAACGCAGTATTTT
d_gene: NA; v_gene: TRBV19; len: 15; j_gene: TRBJ1-5; abundance: NA; CDR3aa: CASRMGLFSNQPQHF; CDR3nt: TGTGCCAGTAGAATGGGGCTGTTTAGCAATCAGCCCCAGCATTTT
d_gene: TRBD1; v_gene: TRBV13; len: 13; j_gene: TRBJ1-2; abundance: NA; CDR3aa: CASSYRTGIGYTF; CDR3nt: TGTGCCAGCAGCTACCGGACAGGGATCGGCTACACCTTC
d_gene: NA; v_gene: TRBV7-2; len: 17; j_gene: TRBJ1-6; abundance: NA; CDR3aa: CASSLQISGGRNSPLHF; CDR3nt: TGTGCCAGCAGCCTTCAAATCTCCGGGGGGCGGAATTCACCCCTCCACTTT
d_gene: NA; v_gene: TRBV6-1; len: 14; j_gene: TRBJ1-1; abundance: NA; CDR3aa: CASSEVRGNTEAFF; CDR3nt: TGTGCCAGCAGTGAAGTAAGGGGTAACACTGAAGCTTTCTTT
d_gene: TRBD1; v_gene: TRBV4-2; len: 14; j_gene: TRBJ1-2; abundance: NA; CDR3aa: CASSQGTGHYGYTF; CDR3nt: TGTGCCAGCAGCCAGGGGACAGGGCACTATGGCTACACCTTC
d_gene: TRBD1; v_gene: TRBV9; len: 15; j_gene: TRBJ2-1; abundance: NA; CDR3aa: CASSSGQGAWDEQFF; CDR3nt: TGTGCCAGCAGTTCCGGACAGGGGGCATGGGATGAGCAGTTCTTC
d_gene: NA; v_gene: TRBV12-3/TRBV12-4; len: 12; j_gene: TRBJ1-2; abundance: once; CDR3aa: CASSSSGYGYTF; CDR3nt: TGTGCCAGCAGTTCCTCCGGCTATGGCTACACCTTC
d_gene: TRBD2; v_gene: TRBV30; len: 16; j_gene: TRBJ2-3; abundance: NA; CDR3aa: CAWSVGLAGAGDTQYF; CDR3nt: TGTGCCTGGAGTGTAGGCCTAGCGGGGGCCGGGGATACGCAGTATTTT
d_gene: NA; v_gene: TRBV2; len: 15; j_gene: TRBJ1-1; abundance: NA; CDR3aa: CASSERGGASTEAFF; CDR3nt: TGTGCCAGCAGTGAACGAGGAGGGGCGAGTACTGAAGCTTTCTTT
d_gene: TRBD1; v_gene: TRBV29-1; len: 14; j_gene: TRBJ2-2; abundance: NA; CDR3aa: CSVRDRGLAGELFF; CDR3nt: TGCAGCGTCAGGGACAGGGGGCTGGCCGGGGAGCTGTTTTTT
d_gene: NA; v_gene: TRBV2; len: 14; j_gene: TRBJ1-6; abundance: NA; CDR3aa: CASMAGTYNSPLHF; CDR3nt: TGTGCCAGCATGGCAGGCACGTATAATTCACCCCTCCACTTT
d_gene: NA; v_gene: TRBV7-9; len: 17; j_gene: TRBJ1-6; abundance: NA; CDR3aa: CASSLVRGSSYNSPLHF; CDR3nt: TGTGCCAGCAGCTTAGTGCGGGGTAGCTCCTATAATTCACCCCTCCACTTT
d_gene: NA; v_gene: TRBV10-3; len: 11; j_gene: TRBJ1-1; abundance: once; CDR3aa: CAISEGSRAFF; CDR3nt: TGTGCCATCAGTGAAGGGAGTAGAGCTTTCTTT
d_gene: NA; v_gene: TRBV7-9; len: 16; j_gene: TRBJ2-5; abundance: NA; CDR3aa: CASSTGPSGSRETQYF; CDR3nt: TGTGCCAGCAGCACAGGGCCCAGCGGTTCTCGGGAGACCCAGTACTTC
d_gene: NA; v_gene: TRBV19; len: 15; j_gene: TRBJ2-1; abundance: few; CDR3aa: CASSIGAAVYNEQFF; CDR3nt: TGTGCCAGTAGTATTGGGGCCGCTGTCTACAATGAGCAGTTCTTC
d_gene: NA; v_gene: TRBV10-3; len: 13; j_gene: TRBJ1-1; abundance: NA; CDR3aa: CAISERQASGTFF; CDR3nt: TGTGCCATCAGTGAGAGACAGGCCTCGGGAACTTTCTTT
d_gene: NA; v_gene: TRBV7-6; len: 13; j_gene: TRBJ1-2; abundance: NA; CDR3aa: CASSPGQLEGYTF; CDR3nt: TGTGCCAGCAGCCCTGGACAGCTCGAGGGCTACACCTTC
d_gene: NA; v_gene: TRBV6-5; len: 14; j_gene: TRBJ2-5; abundance: NA; CDR3aa: CASRFSRGQETQYF; CDR3nt: TGTGCCAGCAGGTTTTCACGGGGCCAAGAGACCCAGTACTTC
d_gene: NA; v_gene: TRBV5-5; len: 15; j_gene: TRBJ2-3; abundance: NA; CDR3aa: CASILTGYGTDTQYF; CDR3nt: TGTGCCAGCATCTTAACAGGGTATGGCACAGATACGCAGTATTTT
d_gene: TRBD2; v_gene: TRBV7-8; len: 16; j_gene: TRBJ2-7; abundance: once; CDR3aa: CASSHSSGGLSYEQYF; CDR3nt: TGTGCCAGCAGCCATTCTAGCGGGGGGCTATCCTACGAGCAGTACTTC
d_gene: NA; v_gene: TRBV18; len: 12; j_gene: TRBJ1-5; abundance: NA; CDR3aa: CASSLNNQPQHF; CDR3nt: TGTGCCAGCTCACTTAATAATCAGCCCCAGCATTTT